The present TCR beta chain was sequenced within a study of blood T cells in healthy people across ages. Alongside a J-beta primer mix, a sample-barcoded 5' primer served in a second PCR lasting about 7 to 11 cycles. TCRdb re-called the 5' RACE reads with MiXCR, one entry per CDR3 protein. The sample contains 1.5 million to 2 million distinct CDR3 sequences, 28% of which appear only once. With regard to this clonotype: Antigen: not known.

The authors isolated at least 7 million PBMCs per sample. CDR1 SGHRS and CDR2 YFSETQ come from the germline V gene. V was cut by 6 bases and J by 4 bases, with 6 bases left in between. The CDR3 sequence is 11 residues long. Study-wide results and limits: Across the age range, TCR beta diversity per million T cells fell in a roughly linear way. Both naive CD4+ cell counts and diversity were greater in long-lived donors than in aged donors. Lack of knowledge of donor CMV status possibly confounded expanded clonotype changes.

The chain links TRBV5-1 to TRBJ2-3; D is undetermined. The source of this sequence is a woman in her 30s in good health. The sample was blood. CDR3 loop: CASTGSDTQYF. CDR3 coding DNA: TGCGCCAGCACTGGGTCAGATACGCAGTATTTT.